The 18 T cell receptor beta chains given below trace back to one sample, sequenced in a study of T cell clonotyping in hematopoietic cell transplantation. Assay: immunoSEQ multiplex PCR; the TCRdb copy retains only in-frame clones and omits some. The table lists 17,000 or so clones, roughly 88% of them singletons. The sequenced material came from peripheral blood mononuclear cells. The receptors stem from a man in his fifties in good health. Some clones in this sample may be carry-over from other donors' samples.

The rearrangement links TRBV20-1 to TRBJ1-1, with D tentatively TRBD1 (5 bases). Germline assignment: CDR1 DFQATT and CDR2 SNEGSKA (reference sequence). This CDR3 has 11 amino acids. CDR3: CSQGLDTEAFF. Here the CDR3 DNA reads TGCAGCCAGGGTTTGGACACTGAAGCTTTCTTT.

V gene TRBV30 combines with J gene TRBJ2-7, with a weak D call TRBD1 (5 bases). From germline, CDR1 is GTSNPN and CDR2 SVGIG (reference sequence). CDR3 size: 13 residues. Trimming pared 2 bases from V and 2 bases from J, leaving 10 bases between. As DNA, the CDR3 is TGTGCCTGGAGTACAGGACGGCCCTACGAGCAGTACTTC. Amino acids: CAWSTGRPYEQYF.

The chain has TRBV20-1 and TRBJ2-5; D remains unclear. In germline, CDR1 is DFQATT, CDR2 SNEGSKA (reference sequence). Trimming stripped 7 bases from V and 5 bases from J, with 11 bases between. This CDR3 comprises 11 residues. CDR3 protein: CSVWGGETQYF. The DNA of the CDR3 is TGCAGTGTTTGGGGTGGGGAGACCCAGTACTTC.

CDR3 nucleotide sequence: TGTGCCAGCAGTGAATATTCGGCAGGGGACTATGGCTACACCTTC. Its translation: CASSEYSAGDYGYTF. The V call is TRBV25-1, the J call TRBJ1-2; D might be TRBD1 (6 bases). V lost 0 bases, J lost 3 bases, and 11 bases lay in between. Looked up from germline, CDR1 is MGHDK and CDR2 is SYGVNS. The CDR3 is 15 residues long.

The chain couples TRBV4-2 to TRBJ1-3; 8 bases fit TRBD1. Germline values: CDR1 LGHNA, CDR2 YNFKEQ. The V segment lost 1 base and the J segment 4 bases; nucleotides outside the gene matches: 6. This CDR3 has 16 amino acids. The CDR3 reads CASSQGPGGAGNTIYF. The CDR3 coding sequence is TGTGCCAGCAGCCAAGGGCCAGGGGGCGCGGGAAACACCATATATTTT.

The chain recombines TRBV6-1 with TRBJ1-3; D is uncertain. The germline V gene encodes CDR1 MNHNS and CDR2 SASEGT. The CDR3 consists of 13 residues. Trimming left V 8 bases short and J 3 bases short, with 11 bases between. The CDR3 is CASAGGFGNTIYF. CDR3 nucleotides: TGTGCCAGCGCAGGCGGGTTTGGAAACACCATATATTTT.

CDR3 amino acids: CASKGWGNEKLFF. The CDR3 coding sequence is TGTGCCAGCAAGGGGTGGGGTAATGAAAAACTGTTTTTT. This chain joins TRBV6-5 and TRBJ1-4; D may be TRBD1 (5 bases). The CDR3 runs to 13 residues. Trimming cost V 7 bases and J 4 bases, with 10 bases left between them. Germline CDR1 MNHEY, CDR2 SVGAGI.

V usage is TRBV29-1 and J usage is TRBJ1-2, with D unresolved. Trimming took off 8 bases at V and 4 bases at J, with 14 bases between the two ends. This CDR3 spans 12 amino acids. Germline V CDR1 and CDR2: SQVTM, ANQGSEA. CDR3 loop: CSSEENSYGYTF. The CDR3 DNA sequence: TGCAGCTCCGAGGAGAATTCCTATGGCTACACCTTC. The variable domain in full, completed from reference TRBV29-1 and TRBJ1-2, reads SAVISQKPSRDICQRGTSLTIQCQVDSQVTMMFWYRQQPGQSLTLIATANQGSEATYESGFVIDKFPISRPNLTFSTLTVSNMSPEDSSIYLCSSEENSYGYTFGSGTRLTVV.

The V and J genes are TRBV7-2 and TRBJ2-7; possible D gene TRBD2, 5 bases. Looked up from germline, CDR1 is SGHTA and CDR2 is FQGNSA. This CDR3 has 16 residues. V gave up 3 bases and J gave up 7 bases, with 22 bases separating them. The CDR3, as DNA: TGTGCCAGCAGCTTCACCCCCCGAGAGGGTGGGTCTGAGCAGTACTTC. Its translation: CASSFTPREGGSEQYF.

The V gene is TRBV2, the J gene TRBJ2-5, with D hard to call. Germline CDR1 and CDR2: SNHLY and FYNNEI. The CDR3 loop spans 12 amino acids. V was shortened by 1 base and J by 4 bases, with 4 bases between the two germline ends. CDR3 sequence reads: CASSEVGETQYF. The DNA for the CDR3 is TGTGCCAGCAGTGAAGTAGGAGAGACCCAGTACTTC.

The rearrangement joins TRBV30 to TRBJ1-1, with 7 bases lining up with TRBD1. The germline CDR1 and CDR2 sequences are GTSNPN and SVGIG (reference sequence). CDR3 size: 13 residues. With V trimmed by 4 bases and J by 6 bases, 8 bases remained unmatched. The CDR3 nucleotides are TGTGCCTGGATGGACAGGAGACCCGCTGAAGCTTTCTTT. Its translation: CAWMDRRPAEAFF.

The V and J genes are TRBV28 and TRBJ2-3; D is unresolved. The germline CDR1 and CDR2 sequences are MDHEN and SYDVKM. This CDR3 spans 12 amino acids. V shed 11 bases and J shed 1 base, with 10 bases lying between them. DNA of the CDR3: TGTGCCGCCGCCGAGGGCACAGATACGCAGTATTTT. Protein: CAAAEGTDTQYF.

In its sample, this clone was seen once. The CDR3 DNA reads as TGTGCCAGCAGCCACGGGTCGGCCTATGGCTACACCTTC. Amino acids: CASSHGSAYGYTF. V is TRBV6-6 and J is TRBJ1-2; D is unresolved. The V gene's germline CDR1 is MNHNY and CDR2 SVGAGI (reference sequence). The V gene lost 6 bases and the J gene lost 4 bases, with 12 bases spanning the gap. This CDR3 has 13 residues.

This chain connects TRBV4-1 to TRBJ1-6, with TRBD1 matching 10 bases. CDR3 size: 21 residues. CDR1 and CDR2 (germline): MGHRA, YSYEKL. The ends lost 4 bases at V and 2 bases at J; junction bases unmatched: 17. The CDR3 nucleotides read TGCGCCAGCAGCCGCCAAGATTTGGACAGGGGGACGGTGGCCTATAATTCACCCCTCCACTTT. It is translated as CASSRQDLDRGTVAYNSPLHF.

This clone has just a few counts. V usage is TRBV7-3 and J usage is TRBJ2-7; D possibly matches TRBD1 or TRBD2 (5 bases each). The CDR3 consists of 14 residues. V was cut by 0 bases and J by 3 bases, with 9 bases left in between. The germline CDR1 and CDR2 sequences are SGHTA and FQGTGA. CDR3 residues: CASSLTGDDYEQYF. CDR3 coding DNA: TGTGCCAGCAGCTTAACGGGGGACGACTACGAGCAGTACTTC.

This clone was detected only once. This chain joins TRBV9 and TRBJ2-5, with 16 positions matching TRBD2. Unmatched junction bases numbered 5, after V lost 2 bases and J lost 4 bases. Germline CDR1 and CDR2: SGDLS and YYNGEE. The CDR3 has 17 amino acids. CDR3 coding DNA: TGTGCCAGCAGCGTTGGGACTAGCGGGGGGGCGGGAGAGACCCAGTACTTC. It encodes CASSVGTSGGAGETQYF.

This clone was picked up one time. CDR3 sequence reads: CASSDWHRGNYGYTF. The CDR3 DNA reads TGTGCCAGCAGTGACTGGCACAGGGGTAACTATGGCTACACCTTC. This chain uses TRBV6-4 with TRBJ1-2, with 7 nucleotides matching TRBD1. This CDR3 has 15 residues. V shed 1 base and J 1 base; nucleotides not matched to a gene: 3. The V gene's germline CDR1 is MRHNA and CDR2 SNTAGT.

The V gene is TRBV30, the J gene TRBJ1-2, with D tentatively TRBD1 (6 bases). V gave up 4 bases and J gave up 4 bases, with 13 bases separating them. The CDR3 loop spans 13 amino acids. Looked up from germline, CDR1 is GTSNPN and CDR2 is SVGIG (reference sequence). The CDR3 DNA sequence: TGTGCCTGGAACCCTGCAGGGGTCTATGGCTACACCTTC. Translation gives CAWNPAGVYGYTF.